Detailed here is one TCR beta chain. The antigen it binds to is not known. The sample holds no much larger clone one base away, and base qualities are not on file. The sample belongs to a study of blood T cell repertoires in COVID-19 (dated by TCRdb to about 2020). In the study overall: Collaborator samples came from the United States, Italy and Spain and covered acute and convalescent phases of COVID-19. The dataset comprised deeply sampled blood TCRbeta repertoires from subjects exposed to, actively infected with, or recovered from COVID-19. The material from the prospective study consisted of cDNA or gDNA derived from T cells, B-cell-depleted T cells, or PBMCs. HLA class I and class II types, where available, came from metadata supplied by the sample provider rather than from assay-based typing. The repertoires were made available in a free public database intended to serve as a resource for research on the immune response to SARS-CoV-2. A de-identified subject ID, COVID-19 status, age in years and sex were almost always included in the sample metadata. Samples came from the ongoing ImmuneRACE study (first 160 participants) plus 1,254 subjects from 6 global collaborators.

The immunoSEQ Assay, a bias-controlled multiplex PCR, was used to amplify TCRbeta CDR3 regions from genomic DNA. Under the source paper's analysis protocol: Nucleated cell counts per sample were estimated from amplification of reference gene primers within the assay. To quantify the absolute abundance of each unique TCRbeta CDR3 rearrangement, sequence reads were collapsed and filtered. For each sample, productive Simpson clonality was calculated as the square root of Simpson's diversity index across productive rearrangements. TCRdb's version of the immuneACCESS table is confined to in-frame rearrangements and falls short of the full clone set. An unresolved V gene accounts for under half of the shortfall where checked; the remainder is of unknown origin. V, J and clone size reflect that table, while D and trimming were determined from the DNA. Present in this sample are 220,000 or so clones, roughly 92% of which were seen just once. The ten largest clones represent 0.82% of the sample.

The CDR3, cysteine through phenylalanine, is 11 amino acids long. Of all the DNA, just the CDR3 is kept, 33 bases in frame from base 1. Cut back by 6 bases and 8 bases, the V and J ends lie 10 bases apart. Paper-wide results and their limitations: The quantity of clinical and demographic metadata differed by source and by participant and was supplied without curation.

One collaborating source in Seattle enrolled patients while the patients were actively infected and followed the patients over time throughout the course of disease. Collaborating institutions collected whole blood in K2EDTA tubes following their own protocols. Collaborator samples were shipped for TCRbeta analysis as frozen whole blood, isolated PBMCs, or DNA extracted from either sample type. This TCR was recovered from a man in his 60s with COVID-19, enrolled during active disease. Sequencing used peripheral blood. Recombination connected TRBV12-3 or TRBV12-4 to TRBJ1-1; TRBD1 could be the D gene, as 6 bases match. The CDR3 corresponds to CASRGTTEAFF. The nucleotides are TGTGCCAGCAGGGGGACAACCGAAGCTTTCTTT.